These 20 T cell receptor beta chains share one sample of origin, sequenced in a study of blood T cell repertoires in COVID-19. Clones were read by immunoSEQ multiplex PCR, and TCRdb kept only the in-frame ones, dropping some. The table lists approximately 350,000 clones, around 89% of them singletons. Input material: PBMCs or T cells enriched from blood (not recorded which). These receptors all come from a man younger than 30 who had recovered from COVID-19.

The rearrangement uses TRBV23-1 and TRBJ1-3, with 10 bases matching TRBD1. TRBV23-1 is labeled an ORF, and its function is uncertain. The ends lost 0 bases at V and 3 bases at J; junction bases unmatched: 8. CDR3 length: 18 residues. In DNA, the CDR3 is TGCGCCAGCAGTCAATCGTCAGCGGACAGGGGGGTTGGAAACACCATATATTTT. Translating it yields CASSQSSADRGVGNTIYF.

This chain links TRBV28 with TRBJ2-1; 11 nucleotides line up with TRBD2. V lost 6 bases and J lost 2; bases outside the gene matches: 3. This CDR3 spans 15 amino acids. The germline gives CDR1 MDHEN, CDR2 SYDVKM. Written as DNA, the CDR3 is TGTGCCAGCAGCTTAGCGGGAGGGCCCTACAATGAGCAGTTCTTC. This sequence encodes CASSLAGGPYNEQFF.

In the case of this clone: Compared with germline, one end of the junction differs, possibly owing to a read error. V and J are TRBV28 and TRBJ1-6, with 9 bases aligning to TRBD1. The CDR3 runs 12 residues. Per the germline V gene, CDR1 is MDHEN and CDR2 is SYDVKM. CDR3 loop: CASSSYRGRRAF. The CDR3 nucleotides are TGTGCCAGCAGTTCATACAGGGGGCGCAGGGCCTTT. The full variable domain, completed using reference TRBV28 and TRBJ1-6, is DVKVTQSSRYLVKRTGEKVFLECVQDMDHENMFWYRQDPGLGLRLIYFSYDVKMKEKGDIPEGYSVSREKKERFSLILESASTNQTSMYLCASSSYRGRRAFGNGTRLTVT.

The J gene is TRBJ1-1, the V gene TRBV2; D is possibly TRBD1 (5 bases). CDR3 length equals 16 residues. The germline gives CDR1 SNHLY, CDR2 FYNNEI. Trimming removed 5 bases at V and 5 bases at J, with 21 bases between. Here the CDR3 DNA reads TGTGCCAGCAGTATGACTCCCGTGCAGGGAGGGACTGAAGCTTTCTTT. As protein: CASSMTPVQGGTEAFF.

The V call is TRBV7-3, the J call TRBJ2-7; 7 nucleotides match TRBD2. CDR3 length: 20 amino acids. Germline CDR1 reads SGHTA; CDR2 reads FQGTGA. J gave up 0 bases and V 1 base, and 18 bases lay outside the gene matches. CDR3 in amino acids: CASSLIWGLLAGGSSYEQYF. The CDR3 DNA is TGTGCCAGCAGCTTAATATGGGGACTTTTAGCGGGTGGGAGCTCCTACGAGCAGTACTTC.

This chain connects TRBV7-8 to TRBJ2-3; a weak D match, TRBD1 (5 bases). The V and J ends lost 10 bases and 2 bases respectively, with 13 bases between them. Germline V gives CDR1 SGHVS, CDR2 FQNEAQ. This CDR3 is built from 13 residues. The DNA of the CDR3 is TGTGCCACTAGGGGCGGCTTCACAGATACGCAGTATTTT. Protein: CATRGGFTDTQYF.

This chain connects TRBV4-1 to TRBJ2-3; 8 nucleotides line up with TRBD1. The CDR3 has 18 residues. V lost 1 base and J lost 8; bases outside the gene matches: 17. From germline, CDR1 is MGHRA and CDR2 YSYEKL. The chain's CDR3 is CASSQAKQPRGPEGTQYF. CDR3 sequence (DNA): TGCGCCAGCAGCCAAGCTAAGCAGCCCAGGGGGCCTGAAGGTACGCAGTATTTT.

V and J are TRBV4-1 and TRBJ2-7, with 11 nucleotides matching TRBD2. This CDR3 region has 15 residues. After removal of 4 bases from V and 1 base from J, the junction contained 3 bases not matched to a gene. Per the germline V gene, CDR1 is MGHRA and CDR2 is YSYEKL. CDR3 DNA sequence: TGCGCCAGCAGCCTAGCGGGGGGGACATCCTACGAGCAGTACTTC. Protein product: CASSLAGGTSYEQYF.

This clone appeared once. This rearrangement joins TRBV5-1 to TRBJ2-7, with 8 bases lining up with TRBD1. Germline CDR1 and CDR2: SGHRS and YFSETQ. The V and J ends lost 0 bases and 3 bases, in that order; junction bases with no gene match: 5. This CDR3 has 15 residues. The CDR3 region has the DNA TGCGCCAGCAGCTTGGTGTCAGGGGGCGGCTACGAGCAGTACTTC. Translating it yields CASSLVSGGGYEQYF.

The chain is built from TRBV7-8 and TRBJ2-1; a weak D match, TRBD1 (6 bases). Per the germline V gene, CDR1 is SGHVS and CDR2 is FQNEAQ. With 5 bases removed from V and 0 bases from J, the gap between germline ends came to 14 bases. CDR3 length: 16 amino acids. In DNA form, the CDR3 reads TGTGCCAGCAGCCCAGGGGTGGACAGCTCCTACAATGAGCAGTTCTTC. Protein sequence: CASSPGVDSSYNEQFF.

This chain joins TRBV25-1 and TRBJ1-5; D gene ambiguous. Germline values: CDR1 MGHDK, CDR2 SYGVNS. V was clipped by 3 bases and J by 4 bases, with 4 bases between them. The CDR3 length is 12 residues. The CDR3 loop is CASSDGNQPQHF. The CDR3 DNA reads as TGTGCCAGCAGTGACGGTAATCAGCCCCAGCATTTT.

The genes are TRBV2 and TRBJ1-1, with D perhaps matching TRBD1 (5 bases). V lost 5 bases and J lost 3, with 10 bases in between. This CDR3 has 13 amino acids. Germline V gene sequence: CDR1 SNHLY, CDR2 FYNNEI. CDR3 sequence: CASSQQAYTEAFF. The CDR3 DNA is TGTGCCAGCAGTCAACAGGCGTACACTGAAGCTTTCTTT.

V gene TRBV19 combines with J gene TRBJ1-5; D ambiguous. Germline V gives CDR1 LNHDA, CDR2 SQIVND (reference sequence). Between the trimmed V and J ends, which lost 5 bases and 1 base, there was a span of 3 bases. The CDR3 consists of 12 residues. Written as DNA, the CDR3 is TGTGCCAGTAGTGTAAGCAATCAGCCCCAGCATTTT. This translates into CASSVSNQPQHF.

CDR3 in DNA: TGTGCCAGCAGCCCACAGGGGGAGAGATTAACGAACACCATATATTTT. Protein product: CASSPQGERLTNTIYF. This chain uses TRBV4-2 with TRBJ1-3; 8 bases are shared with TRBD1. Germline V CDR1 and CDR2: LGHNA, YNFKEQ. This CDR3 has 16 amino acids. V shed 4 bases, J shed 7 bases, and the junction held 12 bases outside the gene matches.

This chain links TRBV18 with TRBJ1-6; no firm D call. The CDR3 loop spans 16 amino acids. CDR1 KGHSH and CDR2 LQKENI come from the germline V gene. V lost 2 bases and J lost 0, with 8 bases in between. This CDR3 is CASSPTPSSYNSPLHF. CDR3 DNA: TGTGCCAGCTCACCAACTCCTAGCTCCTATAATTCACCCCTCCACTTT.

The chain combines TRBV12-5 with TRBJ2-1; D unclear. The CDR3 runs 17 residues. Germline CDR1 LGHNT, CDR2 FRNRAP. The V end was cut by 0 bases, the J end by 0 bases, with 12 bases between. The CDR3 sequence is CASGLVLGGSSYNEQFF. CDR3 DNA sequence: TGTGCTAGTGGTTTGGTACTCGGCGGTAGCTCCTACAATGAGCAGTTCTTC. Full variable domain (rest looked up from reference TRBV12-5 and TRBJ2-1): DARVTQTPRHKVTEMGQEVTMRCQPILGHNTVFWYRQTMMQGLELLAYFRNRAPLDDSGMPKDRFSAEMPDATLATLKIQPSEPRDSAVYFCASGLVLGGSSYNEQFFGPGTRLTVL.

The chain is built from TRBV4-1 and TRBJ2-1, with 7 bases that match TRBD1. The CDR3 spans 14 residues. Germline V gene lookup returns CDR1 MGHRA and CDR2 YSYEKL. The trim removed 0 bases at V and 11 bases at J, leaving 7 bases unmatched. CDR3 protein: CASSQEPGQLQQFF. The CDR3 nucleotides are TGCGCCAGCAGCCAAGAACCGGGACAGCTCCAGCAGTTCTTC.

This clone was seen once. V usage is TRBV13 and J usage is TRBJ2-7; TRBD2 matches at 13 bases. Losses at the gene ends were 3 bases for V and 7 bases for J; bases not matched to a gene: 15. This CDR3 is 18 amino acids long. Germline lookup yields CDR1 PRHDT and CDR2 FYEKMQ (reference sequence). The CDR3 protein is CASSFRPTEGLAGFEQYF. The CDR3 DNA sequence: TGTGCCAGCAGCTTTCGCCCCACGGAGGGACTAGCGGGGTTTGAGCAGTACTTC.

This rearrangement joins TRBV15 to TRBJ1-2; D gene ambiguous. The ends were cut back, 0 bases at V and 4 bases at J, with 12 bases in the middle. Per the germline V gene, CDR1 is LNHNV and CDR2 is YYDKDF (reference sequence). The CDR3 spans 15 residues. The CDR3 region is CATSRDRTGGYGYTF. The CDR3 DNA is TGTGCCACCAGCAGAGACCGCACGGGTGGCTATGGCTACACCTTC.

This clone was found once. The CDR3 DNA reads TGTGCCAGCAGCCGGTGGGCTAGCGGGAGGTACACAGATACGCAGTATTTT. It codes for CASSRWASGRYTDTQYF. The J gene is TRBJ2-3, the V gene TRBV7-3, with TRBD2 identical over 11 bases. The CDR3 length is 17 residues. Germline V CDR1 and CDR2: SGHTA, FQGTGA. Trimming took 5 bases from V and 2 from J; bases not matched to a gene: 9.